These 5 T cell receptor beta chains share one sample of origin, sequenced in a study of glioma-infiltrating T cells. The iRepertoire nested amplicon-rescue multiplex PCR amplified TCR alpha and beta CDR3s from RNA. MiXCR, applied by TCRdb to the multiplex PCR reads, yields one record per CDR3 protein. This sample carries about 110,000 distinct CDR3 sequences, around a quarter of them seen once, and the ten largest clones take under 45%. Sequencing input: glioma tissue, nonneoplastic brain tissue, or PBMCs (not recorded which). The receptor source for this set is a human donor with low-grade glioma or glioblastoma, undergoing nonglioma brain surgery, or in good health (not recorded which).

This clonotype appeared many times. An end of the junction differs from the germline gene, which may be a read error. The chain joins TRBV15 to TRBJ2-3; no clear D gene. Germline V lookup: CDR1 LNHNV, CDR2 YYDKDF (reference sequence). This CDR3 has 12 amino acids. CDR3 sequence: CAASRVEDTQYF. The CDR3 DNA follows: TGTGCCGCCAGCAGAGTGGAGGATACGCAGTATTTT.

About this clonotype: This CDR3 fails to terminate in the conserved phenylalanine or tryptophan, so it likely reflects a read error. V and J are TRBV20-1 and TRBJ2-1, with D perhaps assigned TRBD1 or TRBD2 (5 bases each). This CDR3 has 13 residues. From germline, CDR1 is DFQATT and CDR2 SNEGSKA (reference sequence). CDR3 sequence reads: CNATTGGAREQFL. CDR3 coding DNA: TGCAATGCAACGACTGGGGGAGCTCGTGAGCAGTTCCTC.

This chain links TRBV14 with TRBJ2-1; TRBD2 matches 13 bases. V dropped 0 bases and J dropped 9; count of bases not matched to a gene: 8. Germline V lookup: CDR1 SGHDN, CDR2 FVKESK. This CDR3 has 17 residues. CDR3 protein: CASSQDKGLAGNGEQFF. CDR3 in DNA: TGTGCCAGCAGCCAAGATAAGGGACTAGCGGGAAATGGTGAGCAGTTCTTC.

The CDR3 loop is CASSQPESSSYNEQFF. The CDR3 DNA sequence: TGTGCCAGCAGCCAACCCGAGAGTAGCTCCTACAATGAGCAGTTCTTC. The chain combines TRBV3-1 with TRBJ2-1; no definite D call. The germline V and J ends were trimmed by 2 bases and 0 bases, with 11 bases remaining between them. Germline-derived CDR1 and CDR2 are LGHDT and YNNKEL (reference sequence). The CDR3 is made up of 16 amino acids.

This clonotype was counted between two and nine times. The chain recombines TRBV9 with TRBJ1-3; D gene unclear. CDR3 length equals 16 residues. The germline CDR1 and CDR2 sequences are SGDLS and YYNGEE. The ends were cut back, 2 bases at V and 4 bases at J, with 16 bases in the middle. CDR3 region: CASSVVDGRGGNTIYF. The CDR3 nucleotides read TGTGCCAGCAGCGTTGTGGACGGCCGTGGGGGAAACACCATATATTTT. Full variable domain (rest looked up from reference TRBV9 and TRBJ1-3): DSGVTQTPKHLITATGQRVTLRCSPRSGDLSVYWYQQSLDQGLQFLIQYYNGEERAKGNILERFSAQQFPDLHSELNLSSLELGDSALYFCASSVVDGRGGNTIYFGEGSWLTVV.